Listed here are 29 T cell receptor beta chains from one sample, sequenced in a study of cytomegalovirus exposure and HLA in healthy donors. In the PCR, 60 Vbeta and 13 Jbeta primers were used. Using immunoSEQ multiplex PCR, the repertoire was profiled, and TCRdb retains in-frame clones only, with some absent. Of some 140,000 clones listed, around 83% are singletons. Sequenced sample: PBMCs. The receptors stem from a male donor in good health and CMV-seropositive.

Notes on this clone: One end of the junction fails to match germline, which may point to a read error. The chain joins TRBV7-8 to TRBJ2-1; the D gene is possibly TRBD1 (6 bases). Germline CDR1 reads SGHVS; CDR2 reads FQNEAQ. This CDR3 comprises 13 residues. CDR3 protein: CASSRDILPGWVF. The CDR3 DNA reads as TGTGCCAGCAGCCGGGACATTCTCCCGGGGTGGGTCTTC.

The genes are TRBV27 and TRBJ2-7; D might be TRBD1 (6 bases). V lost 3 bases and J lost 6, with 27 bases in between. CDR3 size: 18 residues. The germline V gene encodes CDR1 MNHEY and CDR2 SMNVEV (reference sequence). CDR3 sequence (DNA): TGTGCCAGCAGTTTGAAGTTGATCGCCACAGGGTTAGTTTCCGAGCAGTACTTC. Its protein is CASSLKLIATGLVSEQYF.

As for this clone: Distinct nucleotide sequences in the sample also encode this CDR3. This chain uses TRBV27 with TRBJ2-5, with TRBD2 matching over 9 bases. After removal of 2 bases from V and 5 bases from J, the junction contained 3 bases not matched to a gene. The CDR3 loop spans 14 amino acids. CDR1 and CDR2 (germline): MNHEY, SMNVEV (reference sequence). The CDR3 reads CASSLMAGGETQYF. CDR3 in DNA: TGTGCCAGCAGTTTAATGGCGGGAGGGGAGACCCAGTACTTC.

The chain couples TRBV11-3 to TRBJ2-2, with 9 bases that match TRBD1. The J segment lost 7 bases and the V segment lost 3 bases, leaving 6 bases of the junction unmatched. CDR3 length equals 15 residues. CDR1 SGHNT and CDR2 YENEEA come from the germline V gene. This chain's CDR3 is CASSFETGGDGELFF. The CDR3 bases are TGTGCCAGCAGCTTTGAGACAGGGGGGGACGGGGAGCTGTTTTTT.

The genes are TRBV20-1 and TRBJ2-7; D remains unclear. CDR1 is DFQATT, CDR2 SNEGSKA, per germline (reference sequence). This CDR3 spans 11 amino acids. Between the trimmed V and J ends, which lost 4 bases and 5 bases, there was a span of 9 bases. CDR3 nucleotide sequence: TGCAGTGCTATTGGTAGCCACGAGCAGTACTTC. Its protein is CSAIGSHEQYF.

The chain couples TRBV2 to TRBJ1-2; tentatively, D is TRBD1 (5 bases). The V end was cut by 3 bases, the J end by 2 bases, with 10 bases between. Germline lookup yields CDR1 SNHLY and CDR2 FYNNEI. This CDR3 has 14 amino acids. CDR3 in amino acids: CASSDRSGNYGYTF. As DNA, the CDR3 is TGTGCCAGCAGTGATCGCTCAGGGAACTATGGCTACACCTTC. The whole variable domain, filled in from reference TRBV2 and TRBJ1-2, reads EPEVTQTPSHQVTQMGQEVILRCVPISNHLYFYWYRQILGQKVEFLVSFYNNEISEKSEIFDDQFSVERPDGSNFTLKIRSTKLEDSAMYFCASSDRSGNYGYTFGSGTRLTVV.

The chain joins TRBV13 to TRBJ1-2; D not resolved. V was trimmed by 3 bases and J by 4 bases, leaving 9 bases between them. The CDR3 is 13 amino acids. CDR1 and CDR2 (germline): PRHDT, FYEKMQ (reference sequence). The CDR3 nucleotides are TGTGCCAGCAGCTTTGGGCAGGCCTATGGCTACACCTTC. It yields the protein CASSFGQAYGYTF. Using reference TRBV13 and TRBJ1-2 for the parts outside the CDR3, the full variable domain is AAGVIQSPRHLIKEKRETATLKCYPIPRHDTVYWYQQGPGQDPQFLISFYEKMQSDKGSIPDRFSAQQFSDYHSELNMSSLELGDSALYFCASSFGQAYGYTFGSGTRLTVV.

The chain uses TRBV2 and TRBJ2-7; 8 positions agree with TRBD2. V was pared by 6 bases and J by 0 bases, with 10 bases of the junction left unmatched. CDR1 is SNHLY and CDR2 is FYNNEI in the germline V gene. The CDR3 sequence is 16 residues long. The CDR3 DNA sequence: TGTGCCAGCAGCCAATCGAGAGCGGGAGCCTCCTACGAGCAGTACTTC. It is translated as CASSQSRAGASYEQYF.

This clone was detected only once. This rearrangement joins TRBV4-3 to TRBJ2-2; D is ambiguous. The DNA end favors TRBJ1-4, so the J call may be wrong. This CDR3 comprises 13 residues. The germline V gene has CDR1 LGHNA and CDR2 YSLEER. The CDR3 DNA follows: TGCGCCAGCAGCCCCGGGGAAAGGCGAAAACTGTTTTTT. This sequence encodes CASSPGERRKLFF.

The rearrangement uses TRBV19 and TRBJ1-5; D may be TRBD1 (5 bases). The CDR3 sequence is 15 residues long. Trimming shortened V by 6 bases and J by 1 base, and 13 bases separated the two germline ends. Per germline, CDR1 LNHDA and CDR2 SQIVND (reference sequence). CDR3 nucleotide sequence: TGTGCCAGTAGGGGGGGGATCCTGAGCAATCAGCCCCAGCATTTT. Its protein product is CASRGGILSNQPQHF.

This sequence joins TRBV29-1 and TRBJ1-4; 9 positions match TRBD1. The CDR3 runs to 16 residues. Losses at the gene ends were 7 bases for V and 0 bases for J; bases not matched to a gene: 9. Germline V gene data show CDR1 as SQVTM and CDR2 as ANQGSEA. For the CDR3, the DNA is TGCAGCGCTTCTACAGGGGGCGATTCAACTAATGAAAAACTGTTTTTT. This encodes CSASTGGDSTNEKLFF.

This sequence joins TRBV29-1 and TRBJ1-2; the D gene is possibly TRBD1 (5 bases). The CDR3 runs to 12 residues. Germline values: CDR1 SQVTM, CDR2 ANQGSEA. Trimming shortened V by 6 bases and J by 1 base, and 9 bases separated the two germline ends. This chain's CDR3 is CSVQGNNYGYTF. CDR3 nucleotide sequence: TGCAGCGTCCAGGGCAATAACTATGGCTACACCTTC.

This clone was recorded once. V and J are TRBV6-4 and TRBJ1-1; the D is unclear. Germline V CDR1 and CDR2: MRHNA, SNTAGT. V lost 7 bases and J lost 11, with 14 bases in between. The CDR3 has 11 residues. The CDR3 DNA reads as TGTGCCAGCATCGCAGGCGGGGTGGCTTTCTTT. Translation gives CASIAGGVAFF.

The CDR3 coding sequence is TGCAGCGTTGGGGGCATGGGGTATGAGCAGTTCTTC. Translated: CSVGGMGYEQFF. The rearrangement links TRBV29-1 to TRBJ2-1; tentatively, D is TRBD1 (5 bases). This CDR3 has 12 amino acids. Trimming took off 4 bases at V and 8 bases at J, with 12 bases between the two ends. Germline lookup yields CDR1 SQVTM and CDR2 ANQGSEA.

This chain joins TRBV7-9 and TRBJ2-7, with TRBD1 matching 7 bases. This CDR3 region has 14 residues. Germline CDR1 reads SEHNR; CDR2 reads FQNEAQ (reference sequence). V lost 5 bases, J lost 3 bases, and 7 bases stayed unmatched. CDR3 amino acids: CASSPIGGLYEQYF. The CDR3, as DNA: TGTGCCAGCAGCCCGATAGGGGGCCTCTACGAGCAGTACTTC.

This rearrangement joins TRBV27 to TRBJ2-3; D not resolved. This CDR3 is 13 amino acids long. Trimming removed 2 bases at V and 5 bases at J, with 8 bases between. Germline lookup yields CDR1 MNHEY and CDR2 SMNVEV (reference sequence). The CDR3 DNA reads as TGTGCCAGCAGTTTACTAGATTTAGATACGCAGTATTTT. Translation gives CASSLLDLDTQYF.

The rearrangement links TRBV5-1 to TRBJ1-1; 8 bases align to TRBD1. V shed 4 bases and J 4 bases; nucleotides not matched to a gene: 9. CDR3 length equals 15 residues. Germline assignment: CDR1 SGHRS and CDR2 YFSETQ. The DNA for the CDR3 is TGCGCCAGCAGCGGATGGACAGGGCGGGGCACTGAAGCTTTCTTT. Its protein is CASSGWTGRGTEAFF.

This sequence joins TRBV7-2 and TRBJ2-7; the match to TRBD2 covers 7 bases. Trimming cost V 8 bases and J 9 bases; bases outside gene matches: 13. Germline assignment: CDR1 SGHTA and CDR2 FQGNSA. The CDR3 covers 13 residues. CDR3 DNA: TGTGCCAGCGCCTCGGGACTAACAGTCCGGCAGTACTTC. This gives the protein CASASGLTVRQYF.

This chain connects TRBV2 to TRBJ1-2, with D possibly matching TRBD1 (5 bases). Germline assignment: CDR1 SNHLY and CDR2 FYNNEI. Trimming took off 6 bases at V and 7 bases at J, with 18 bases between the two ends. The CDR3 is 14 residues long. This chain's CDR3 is CASSDNRWLVGYTF. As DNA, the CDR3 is TGTGCCAGCAGCGACAACAGGTGGCTTGTTGGCTACACCTTC.

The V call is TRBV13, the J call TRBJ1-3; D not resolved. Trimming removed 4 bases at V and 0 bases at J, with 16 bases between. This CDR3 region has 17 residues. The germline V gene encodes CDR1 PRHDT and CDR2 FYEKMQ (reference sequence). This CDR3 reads CASSSAYGQASGNTIYF. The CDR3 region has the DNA TGTGCCAGCAGCTCCGCCTACGGCCAGGCCTCTGGAAACACCATATATTTT.

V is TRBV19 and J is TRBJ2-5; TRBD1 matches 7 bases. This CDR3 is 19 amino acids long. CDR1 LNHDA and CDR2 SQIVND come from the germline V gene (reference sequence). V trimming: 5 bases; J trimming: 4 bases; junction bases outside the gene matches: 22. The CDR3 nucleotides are TGTGCCAGTAGTGGCCCCAGGGAATCACAGGGGAAAGGGCGAGAGACCCAGTACTTC. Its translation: CASSGPRESQGKGRETQYF.

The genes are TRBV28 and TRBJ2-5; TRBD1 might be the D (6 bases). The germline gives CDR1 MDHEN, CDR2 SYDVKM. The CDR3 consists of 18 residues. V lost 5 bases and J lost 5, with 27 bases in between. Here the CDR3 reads CASSISLLQGPLEETQYF. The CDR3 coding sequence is TGTGCCAGCAGTATAAGCTTGCTACAGGGACCTTTGGAGGAGACCCAGTACTTC.

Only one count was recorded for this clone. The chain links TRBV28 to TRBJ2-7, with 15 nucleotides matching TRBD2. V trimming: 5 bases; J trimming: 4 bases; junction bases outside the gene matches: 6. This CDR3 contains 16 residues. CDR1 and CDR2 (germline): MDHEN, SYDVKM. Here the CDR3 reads CASSLSGTSGRYEQYF. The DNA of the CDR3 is TGTGCCAGCAGTCTCTCCGGGACTAGCGGGAGGTACGAGCAGTACTTC.

The CDR3 here is CASTPRREETQYF. The CDR3 DNA follows: TGTGCCAGCACCCCTAGACGGGAAGAGACCCAGTACTTC. V is TRBV7-9 and J is TRBJ2-5; D ambiguous. The ends were cut back, 7 bases at V and 3 bases at J, with 12 bases in the middle. This CDR3 contains 13 residues. Germline CDR1 reads SEHNR; CDR2 reads FQNEAQ (reference sequence).

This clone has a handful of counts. CDR3 nucleotides: TGTGCCAGCAGAGCAGGGGTTCACTCTGGGGCCAACGTCCTGACTTTC. It is translated as CASRAGVHSGANVLTF. The chain has TRBV2 and TRBJ2-6; possible D gene TRBD1, 6 bases. The V end was cut by 6 bases, the J end by 0 bases, with 12 bases between. The CDR3 runs to 16 residues. Germline CDR1 reads SNHLY; CDR2 reads FYNNEI.

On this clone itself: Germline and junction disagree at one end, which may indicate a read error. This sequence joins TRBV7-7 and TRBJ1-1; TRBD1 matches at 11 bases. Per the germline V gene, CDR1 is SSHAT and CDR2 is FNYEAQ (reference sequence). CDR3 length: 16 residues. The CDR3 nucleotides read TGTGCTAGCAGCCGCGCAGGAGGACAGGGGGCTCCTGAAGCTTTCTTT. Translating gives CASSRAGGQGAPEAFF. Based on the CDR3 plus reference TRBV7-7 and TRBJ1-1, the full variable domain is GAGVSQSPRYKVTKRGQDVTLRCDPISSHATLYWYQQALGQGPEFLTYFNYEAQPDKSGLPSDRFSAERPEGSISTLTIQRTEQRDSAMYRCASSRAGGQGAPEAFFGQGTRLTVV.

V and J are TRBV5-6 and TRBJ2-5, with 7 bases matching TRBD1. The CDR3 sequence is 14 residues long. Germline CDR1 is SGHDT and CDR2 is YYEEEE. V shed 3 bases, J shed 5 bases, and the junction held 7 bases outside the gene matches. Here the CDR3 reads CASSSGTAVETQYF. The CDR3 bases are TGTGCCAGCAGCTCGGGGACAGCCGTTGAGACCCAGTACTTC.

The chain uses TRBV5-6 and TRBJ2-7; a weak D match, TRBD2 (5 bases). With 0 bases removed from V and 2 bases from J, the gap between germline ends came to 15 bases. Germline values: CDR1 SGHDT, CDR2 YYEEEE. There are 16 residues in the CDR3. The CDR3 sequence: CASSLAAAQTTYEQYF. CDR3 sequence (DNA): TGTGCCAGCAGCTTGGCGGCGGCACAGACTACCTACGAGCAGTACTTC.

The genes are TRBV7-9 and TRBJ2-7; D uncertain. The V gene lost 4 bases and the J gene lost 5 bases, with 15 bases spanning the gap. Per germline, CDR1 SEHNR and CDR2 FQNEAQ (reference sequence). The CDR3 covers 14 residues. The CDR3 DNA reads TGTGCCAGCAGCTCTGACTTGTCCCCCCACGAGCAGTACTTC. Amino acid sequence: CASSSDLSPHEQYF.